A selection of T cell receptor beta chains follows, all from one sample in a study of cytomegalovirus exposure and HLA in healthy donors. The protocol was immunoSEQ multiplex PCR, while the TCRdb copy is restricted to in-frame clones and leaves out a portion. The table lists 150,000 to 200,000 clones, about 70% of them singletons. The specimen was PBMCs. The receptors here all came from a woman younger than 35 in good health and CMV-seropositive. Each CDR3 is given with its conserved first and last residue. D genes are given only for firm matches. For some rows the clone size is stated as once, few or many, or as a class when expanded; others skip it.

size: -; V: TRBV7-2; J: TRBJ2-7; D: -; DNA: TGTGCCAGCAGCCCGTGGAGCTCCTACGAGCAGTACTTC; CDR3: CASSPWSSYEQYF
size: -; V: TRBV28; J: TRBJ1-2; D: -; DNA: TGTGCCAGCAGTTTGATTGAAGCTCACTATGGCTACACCTTC; CDR3: CASSLIEAHYGYTF
size: -; V: TRBV5-1; J: TRBJ2-3; D: TRBD2; DNA: TGCGCCAGCAGCTTGGCCCGGACTAGCGGTAGCACAGATACGCAGTATTTT; CDR3: CASSLARTSGSTDTQYF
size: -; V: TRBV15; J: TRBJ1-4; D: TRBD1; DNA: TGTGCCACCAGTTACGACAGGGGGAATGAAAAACTGTTTTTT; CDR3: CATSYDRGNEKLFF
size: once; V: TRBV27; J: TRBJ2-7; D: -; DNA: TGTGCCAGCAAACAGGGCAGGTTGTCCTACGAGCAGTACTTC; CDR3: CASKQGRLSYEQYF
size: few; V: TRBV28; J: TRBJ1-2; D: -; DNA: TGTGCCAGCAGGTATCCCAGCGGGGGCTTGGTCGGCTACACCTTC; CDR3: CASRYPSGGLVGYTF
size: few; V: TRBV5-1; J: TRBJ1-2; D: -; DNA: TGCGCCAGCAGCCCGTCGCGGGGCTATGGCTACACCTTC; CDR3: CASSPSRGYGYTF
size: -; V: TRBV29-1; J: TRBJ2-6; D: -; DNA: TGCAGCGTTGAAGCGAGCTCTGGGGCCAACGTCCTGACTTTC; CDR3: CSVEASSGANVLTF
size: -; V: TRBV7-9; J: TRBJ2-3; D: TRBD2; DNA: TGTGCCAGCGCGCCGGGGGGGCCATGGGATACGCAGTATTTT; CDR3: CASAPGGPWDTQYF
size: few; V: TRBV30; J: TRBJ1-2; D: TRBD1; DNA: TGTGCCTGGAGTATCCAACAGGGACAGGGAGGGGGTGGCTACACCTTC; CDR3: CAWSIQQGQGGGGYTF
size: -; V: TRBV4-2; J: TRBJ2-7; D: TRBD2; DNA: TGTGCCAGCAGCCAAGATAGCGGGGAGTACGAGCAGTACTTC; CDR3: CASSQDSGEYEQYF
size: few; V: TRBV10-2; J: TRBJ1-1; D: -; DNA: TGCGCCAGCAGCCTCTTTGCTGAAGCTTTCTTT; CDR3: CASSLFAEAFF
size: -; V: TRBV4-3; J: TRBJ2-7; D: TRBD2; DNA: TGCGCCAGCAGCCAAGGGGAGGGGTCCTACGAGCAGTACTTC; CDR3: CASSQGEGSYEQYF
size: -; V: TRBV14; J: TRBJ1-1; D: -; DNA: TGTGCCAGCAGCCAAGATCGGAACACTGAAGCTTTCTTT; CDR3: CASSQDRNTEAFF
size: -; V: TRBV29-1; J: TRBJ2-1; D: TRBD2; DNA: TGCAGCGTTGAAGGGGCCCTAGCGGGAAACAATGAGCAGTTCTTC; CDR3: CSVEGALAGNNEQFF
size: -; V: TRBV7-8; J: TRBJ2-3; D: TRBD2; DNA: TGTGCCAGCAGCTTGGGTGGGAGGGATGATACGCAGTATTTT; CDR3: CASSLGGRDDTQYF
size: -; V: TRBV7-9; J: TRBJ2-7; D: -; DNA: TGTTCCAGCAGCTTATCGGGTTACGAGCAGTACTTC; CDR3: CSSSLSGYEQYF
size: few; V: TRBV10-3; J: TRBJ2-1; D: -; DNA: TGTGCCATCAGCCGATGGGGGGACAATGAGCAGTTCTTC; CDR3: CAISRWGDNEQFF
size: -; V: TRBV7-6; J: TRBJ1-1; D: TRBD1; DNA: TGTGCCAGCGCTGGCAGTCAGGGGGTGAACACTGAAGCTTTCTTT; CDR3: CASAGSQGVNTEAFF
size: -; V: TRBV7-9; J: TRBJ2-5; D: TRBD2; DNA: TGTGCCAGCAGCGATCATCCGGGACTAGCGGAAGAGACCCAGTACTTC; CDR3: CASSDHPGLAEETQYF
size: -; V: TRBV6-1; J: TRBJ1-1; D: -; DNA: TGTGCCAGCAGAGGACAGTGGAACACTGAAGCTTTCTTT; CDR3: CASRGQWNTEAFF
size: -; V: TRBV7-8; J: TRBJ1-5; D: TRBD1; DNA: TGTGCCAGCAGCTTGGACAGGGTGTCCCCCAATCAGCCCCAGCATTTT; CDR3: CASSLDRVSPNQPQHF
size: -; V: TRBV5-1; J: TRBJ1-2; D: -; DNA: TGCGCCAGCAGCGTCGGACAGCTCCCCTTGACTAACTATGGCTACACCTTC; CDR3: CASSVGQLPLTNYGYTF
size: -; V: TRBV27; J: TRBJ2-5; D: TRBD1; DNA: TGTGCCAGCAGTAAACCCGGGACAGCTGGTCAAGAGACCCAGTACTTC; CDR3: CASSKPGTAGQETQYF
size: -; V: TRBV5-1; J: TRBJ2-7; D: TRBD1; DNA: TGCGCCAGCAGCGAGGACAGGGCCACCTACGAGCAGTACTTC; CDR3: CASSEDRATYEQYF
size: once; V: TRBV5-6; J: TRBJ2-7; D: TRBD2; DNA: TGTGCCAGCAGCTTTGGGGGGGAGGGCATTCAGCAGTACTTC; CDR3: CASSFGGEGIQQYF
size: -; V: TRBV30; J: TRBJ2-7; D: -; DNA: TGTGCCTGGAATCGGGGAAGCTCCTACGAGCAGTACTTC; CDR3: CAWNRGSSYEQYF
size: -; V: TRBV7-9; J: TRBJ1-4; D: TRBD1; DNA: TGTGCCAGCAGCCCCTACAGGGGCCGAAATGAAAAACTGTTTTTT; CDR3: CASSPYRGRNEKLFF
size: once; V: TRBV2; J: TRBJ2-7; D: -; DNA: TGTGCCAGCAGAGAAGGGACTTTCGAGCAGTACTTC; CDR3: CASREGTFEQYF
size: -; V: TRBV5-4; J: TRBJ1-1; D: -; DNA: TGTGCCAGCAGCGAAGCGGGTCTCGAAGCTTTCTTT; CDR3: CASSEAGLEAFF
size: -; V: TRBV9; J: TRBJ1-1; D: -; DNA: TGTGCCAGCAGCCCGGGGGGCGGGGGGAACACTGAAGCTTTCTTT; CDR3: CASSPGGGGNTEAFF
size: -; V: TRBV5-5; J: TRBJ1-4; D: TRBD1; DNA: TGTGCCAGCAGCTCACTAAACACAGGGGGTGAAAAACTGTTTTTT; CDR3: CASSSLNTGGEKLFF
size: -; V: TRBV6-5; J: TRBJ2-7; D: TRBD1; DNA: TGTGCCAGCAGTTACCAGGGACAGTTCGGCTACGAGCAGTACTTC; CDR3: CASSYQGQFGYEQYF
size: -; V: TRBV5-1; J: TRBJ2-7; D: TRBD2; DNA: TGCGCCAGCAGCGGCTCTAGCGGCCATCCTTCCGACGAGCAGTACTTC; CDR3: CASSGSSGHPSDEQYF
size: -; V: TRBV27; J: TRBJ2-7; D: TRBD2; DNA: TGTGCCAGCAGAAGCGGGGGCATACTTAAATACGAGCAGTACTTC; CDR3: CASRSGGILKYEQYF
size: -; V: TRBV7-8; J: TRBJ2-7; D: -; DNA: TGTGCCAGCAGCTTAGGTGAAGCCGAGCAGTACTTC; CDR3: CASSLGEAEQYF
size: -; V: TRBV6-1; J: TRBJ2-7; D: -; DNA: TGTGCCAGCAGTGTCGACGGGAGCTCCTACGAGCAGTACTTC; CDR3: CASSVDGSSYEQYF
size: -; V: TRBV4-3; J: TRBJ1-4; D: TRBD1; DNA: TGCGCCAGCAGCCAAACGGACAGGGCAAACACGCGCCGGAATGAAAAACTGTTTTTT; CDR3: CASSQTDRANTRRNEKLFF
size: -; V: TRBV6-1; J: TRBJ2-5; D: TRBD2; DNA: TGTGCCAGCACGCGGGGACTACTCCAAGAGACCCAGTACTTC; CDR3: CASTRGLLQETQYF
size: -; V: TRBV11-2; J: TRBJ2-1; D: -; DNA: TGTGCCAGCAGCTTAGACAGGGAATATGAGCAGTTCTTC; CDR3: CASSLDREYEQFF
size: -; V: TRBV19; J: TRBJ2-7; D: TRBD1; DNA: TGTGCCAGTAGTTGGGGGACAGGGCCCTCCTACGAGCAGTACTTC; CDR3: CASSWGTGPSYEQYF
size: -; V: TRBV2; J: TRBJ2-1; D: TRBD1; DNA: TGTGCCAGCACCGGGGGACAGGGTAGATACAATGAGCAGTTCTTC; CDR3: CASTGGQGRYNEQFF
size: -; V: TRBV27; J: TRBJ2-7; D: -; DNA: TGTGCCAGCAGTGCACAGGGTATAGTCGGGTACGAGCAGTACTTC; CDR3: CASSAQGIVGYEQYF
size: few; V: TRBV28; J: TRBJ1-4; D: TRBD1; DNA: TGTGCCAGCAGTCCCCGAGGGGGCGCGGTAAAACTGTTTTTT; CDR3: CASSPRGGAVKLFF
size: -; V: TRBV5-1; J: TRBJ2-7; D: TRBD1; DNA: TGCGCCAGCAGCTCCCCCGGGACAGGGGACTCCTACGAGCAGTACTTC; CDR3: CASSSPGTGDSYEQYF
size: -; V: TRBV2; J: TRBJ1-6; D: TRBD1; DNA: TGTGCCGGAGACAGGGGGACCAATTCACCCCTCCACTTT; CDR3: CAGDRGTNSPLHF
size: -; V: TRBV7-2; J: TRBJ1-2; D: -; DNA: TGTGCCAGCAGCTTAGCCGGAGCGGGTGGCTACACCTTC; CDR3: CASSLAGAGGYTF
size: -; V: TRBV6-5; J: TRBJ2-1; D: -; DNA: TGTGCCAGCAGTCGAAGGGGTAAGCAGTTCTTC; CDR3: CASSRRGKQFF
size: -; V: TRBV28; J: TRBJ2-5; D: TRBD2; DNA: TGTGCCAGCACCCCGAGCAGACTAGCGGGGTCCCGGTACCAAGAGACCCAGTACTTC; CDR3: CASTPSRLAGSRYQETQYF
size: -; V: TRBV7-2; J: TRBJ2-1; D: TRBD1; DNA: TGTGCCAGCAGACCGCTAGGACAGGGCAATTACAATGAGCAGTTCTTC; CDR3: CASRPLGQGNYNEQFF
size: -; V: TRBV11-3; J: TRBJ1-4; D: -; DNA: TGTGCCAGCAGCTTTAACCCCCTGAGGAGGGAAAATGAAAAACTGTTTTTT; CDR3: CASSFNPLRRENEKLFF
size: -; V: TRBV5-8; J: TRBJ1-1; D: -; DNA: TGTGCCAGCAGCTCAGCCGGGCCCCTAATTGGAGGCGCCACTGAAGCTTTCTTT; CDR3: CASSSAGPLIGGATEAFF
size: few; V: TRBV5-1; J: TRBJ2-7; D: TRBD2; DNA: TGCGCCAGCAGCTTGTTTGGCGGGAGGGCCGGGAACTCCTACGAGCAGTACTTC; CDR3: CASSLFGGRAGNSYEQYF
size: -; V: TRBV11-1; J: TRBJ2-7; D: -; DNA: TGTGCCAGCAGCTTAGCGGGAGTAGGATCCTACGAGCAGTACTTC; CDR3: CASSLAGVGSYEQYF
size: -; V: TRBV7-8; J: TRBJ1-4; D: -; DNA: TGTGCCAGCAGCTTAGTTAGTAGGACAATCCGGGAGAGACTGTTTTTT; CDR3: CASSLVSRTIRERLFF
size: -; V: TRBV27; J: TRBJ1-4; D: TRBD1; DNA: TGTGCCAGCAGTCCCCCCGGGACAGTTAATGAAAAACTGTTTTTT; CDR3: CASSPPGTVNEKLFF
size: -; V: TRBV5-5; J: TRBJ1-4; D: -; DNA: TGTGCCAGCAGCTTGGATGCCGGAAAACTGTTTTTT; CDR3: CASSLDAGKLFF
size: -; V: TRBV25-1; J: TRBJ1-1; D: -; DNA: TGTGCCAGCAGGGAATCCCACATGCCGAACACTGAAGCTTTCTTT; CDR3: CASRESHMPNTEAFF
size: -; V: TRBV7-2; J: TRBJ1-2; D: -; DNA: TGTGCCAGCAGCTCCTCGCTTTTAACAGGGCGTGGATATGGCTACACCTTC; CDR3: CASSSSLLTGRGYGYTF